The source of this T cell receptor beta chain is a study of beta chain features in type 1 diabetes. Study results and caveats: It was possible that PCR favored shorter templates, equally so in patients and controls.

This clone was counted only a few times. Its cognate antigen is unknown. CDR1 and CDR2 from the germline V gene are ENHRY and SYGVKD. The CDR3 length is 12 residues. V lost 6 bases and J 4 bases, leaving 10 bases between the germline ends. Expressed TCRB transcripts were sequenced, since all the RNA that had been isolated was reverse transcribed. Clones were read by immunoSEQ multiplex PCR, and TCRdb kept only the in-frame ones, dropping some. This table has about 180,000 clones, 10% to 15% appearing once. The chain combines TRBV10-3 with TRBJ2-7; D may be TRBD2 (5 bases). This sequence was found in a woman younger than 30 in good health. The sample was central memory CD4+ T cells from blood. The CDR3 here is CAISETTYEQYF. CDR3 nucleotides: TGTGCCATCAGCGAGACTACTTACGAGCAGTACTTC.